A single sample is the source of the 3 T cell receptor beta chains below, sequenced in a study of blood T cell repertoires in COVID-19. Profiling relied on immunoSEQ multiplex PCR, and the TCRdb table lists in-frame clones only, not all of them. This table holds 150,000 to 170,000 clones, roughly 83% found once. The material sequenced was peripheral blood. The receptors were gathered from a woman in her sixties or seventies with COVID-19, enrolled during active disease.

This clone was detected only once. V and J are TRBV5-1 and TRBJ2-1; 9 bases are a match to TRBD2. The CDR3 loop spans 19 amino acids. The V and J ends lost 0 bases and 2 bases, in that order; junction bases with no gene match: 12. Germline lookup yields CDR1 SGHRS and CDR2 YFSETQ. CDR3 in amino acids: CASSLGPSGDFLAYNEQFF. CDR3 in DNA: TGCGCCAGCAGCTTGGGGCCTAGCGGGGACTTCCTGGCCTACAATGAGCAGTTCTTC.

The table lists this clone with a few counts. The CDR3 loop reads CASSSPWRQGLEAFF. CDR3 DNA sequence: TGTGCCAGCAGCTCCCCTTGGCGACAGGGGCTGGAAGCTTTCTTT. The chain has TRBV5-6 and TRBJ1-1; TRBD1 matches 8 bases. The CDR3 runs to 15 residues. Germline assignment: CDR1 SGHDT and CDR2 YYEEEE. The junction had 12 bases not matched to a gene; V was cut back by 3 bases and J by 8 bases.

J is TRBJ1-4 and V is TRBV15, with 7 nucleotides matching TRBD1. The V segment lost 7 bases and the J segment 7 bases; nucleotides outside the gene matches: 9. This CDR3 has 14 amino acids. CDR1 LNHNV and CDR2 YYDKDF come from the germline V gene (reference sequence). Here the CDR3 DNA reads TGTGCCACCAAGGGAAGGGGGCCGGGTGAAAAACTGTTTTTT. Its translation is CATKGRGPGEKLFF.